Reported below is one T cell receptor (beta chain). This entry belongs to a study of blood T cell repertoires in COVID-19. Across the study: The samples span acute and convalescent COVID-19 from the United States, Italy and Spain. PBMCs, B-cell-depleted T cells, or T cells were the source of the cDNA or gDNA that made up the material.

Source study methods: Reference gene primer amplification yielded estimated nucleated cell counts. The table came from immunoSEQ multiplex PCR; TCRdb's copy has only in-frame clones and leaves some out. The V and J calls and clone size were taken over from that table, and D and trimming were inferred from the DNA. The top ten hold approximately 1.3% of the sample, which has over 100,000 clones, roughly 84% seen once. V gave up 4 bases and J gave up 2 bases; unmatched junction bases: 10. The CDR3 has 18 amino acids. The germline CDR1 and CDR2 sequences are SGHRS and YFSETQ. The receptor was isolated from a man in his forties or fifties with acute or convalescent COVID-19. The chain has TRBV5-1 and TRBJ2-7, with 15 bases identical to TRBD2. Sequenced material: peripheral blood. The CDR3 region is CASSIGLAGGLVPYEQYF. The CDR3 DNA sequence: TGCGCCAGCAGCATCGGACTAGCGGGAGGGCTTGTCCCCTACGAGCAGTACTTC.